This T cell receptor beta chain came from a study of breast tumors, draining lymph nodes, adjacent tissues. Study-level points and caveats: Compared with basal-like, luminal-like tumors shared significantly more repertoire with nontumor tissue.

Each CDR3 protein is one row after TCRdb ran MiXCR on the multiplex PCR reads. The profile covers 130,000 or so distinct CDR3 sequences, with 20% to 25% appearing a single time and more than 2.5% taken by the ten largest. The ends were cut back, 4 bases at V and 3 bases at J, with 20 bases in the middle. This CDR3 spans 17 amino acids. The germline V gene encodes CDR1 SEHNR and CDR2 FQNEAQ (reference sequence). Samples came from axillary lymph nodes draining the breast cancer. This clonotype showed up many times. The antigen is undetermined. The chain uses TRBV7-9 and TRBJ2-3; D possibly uses TRBD1 or TRBD2 (6 bases each). The source of this sequence is a female donor with breast cancer. Some clones in this sample may be carry-over from other donors' samples. The specimen sequenced was axillary lymph node tissue. CDR3 nucleotide sequence: TGTGCCAGCAGCTCTATAGCCGGAGGGGGGATTACAGATACGCAGTATTTT. Amino acid sequence: CASSSIAGGGITDTQYF.